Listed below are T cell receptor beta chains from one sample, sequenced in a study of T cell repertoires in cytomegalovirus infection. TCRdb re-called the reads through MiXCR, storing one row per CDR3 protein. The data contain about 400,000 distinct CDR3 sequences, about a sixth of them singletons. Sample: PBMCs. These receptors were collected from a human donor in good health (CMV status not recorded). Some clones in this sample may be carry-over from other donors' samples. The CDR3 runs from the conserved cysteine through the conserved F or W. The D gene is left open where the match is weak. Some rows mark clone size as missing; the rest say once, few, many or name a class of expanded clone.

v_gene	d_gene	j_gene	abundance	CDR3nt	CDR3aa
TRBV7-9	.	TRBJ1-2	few	TGTGCCAGCGAGGGGGACTATGGCTACACCTTC	CASEGDYGYTF
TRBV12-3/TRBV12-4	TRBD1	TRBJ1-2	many	TGTGCCAGCACCGGAGCCCGGACAGGAAAGGGCTACACCTTC	CASTGARTGKGYTF
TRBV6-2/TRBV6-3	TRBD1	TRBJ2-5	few	TGTGCCACCAGGGGACAGGGAGACACCCAGTACTTC	CATRGQGDTQYF
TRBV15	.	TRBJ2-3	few	TGTGCCACCAGCAGAGGGTCCGGGGATACGCAGTATTTT	CATSRGSGDTQYF
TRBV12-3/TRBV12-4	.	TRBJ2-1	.	TGTGCCAGCAGTTTTAGCGGTGAGCAGTTCTTC	CASSFSGEQFF
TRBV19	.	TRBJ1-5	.	TGTGCCAGTAGTATTTCTCTCAGCAATCAGCCCCAGCATTTT	CASSISLSNQPQHF
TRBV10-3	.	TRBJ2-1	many	TGTGCCACCAAGGGGCAGGGAGGTGACAATGAGCAGTTCTTC	CATKGQGGDNEQFF
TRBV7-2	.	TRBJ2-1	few	TGTGCCAGCAGGGGGCCGGGCAATGAGCAGTTCTTC	CASRGPGNEQFF
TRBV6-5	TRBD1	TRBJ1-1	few	TGTGCCAGCAGTTCTTCCCGGACAGGGGGCTTAACTGAAGCTTTCTTT	CASSSSRTGGLTEAFF
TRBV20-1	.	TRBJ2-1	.	TGCAGTGCTAGAGCCGTCACAGGGCCGGTCGAGCAGTTCTTC	CSARAVTGPVEQFF
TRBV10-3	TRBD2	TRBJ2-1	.	TGTGCCACCAGCGGGAGTAATGAGCAGTTCTTC	CATSGSNEQFF
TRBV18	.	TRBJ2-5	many	TGTGCCAGCTCACGCTACAACTCCCAAGAGACCCAGTACTTC	CASSRYNSQETQYF
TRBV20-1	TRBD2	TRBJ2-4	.	TGCAGTGCTAGTCGTGCACTAGCGGGAGTGGTGAACATTCAGTACTTC	CSASRALAGVVNIQYF
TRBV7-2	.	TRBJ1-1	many	TGTGCCAGCATTCTAGGACCCCCGGACAGTGAAGCTTTCTTT	CASILGPPDSEAFF
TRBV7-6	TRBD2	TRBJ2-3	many	TGTGCCAGCAGCCAAGCTAGCGGGACTAGCACAGATACGCAGTATTTT	CASSQASGTSTDTQYF
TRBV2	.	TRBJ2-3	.	TGTGCCAGCAGTGAAGACGGGGGAAACACAGATACGCAGTATTTT	CASSEDGGNTDTQYF
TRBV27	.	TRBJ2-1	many	TGTGCCAGCCAATCTCTGGACAGCTACAATGAGCAGTTCTTC	CASQSLDSYNEQFF
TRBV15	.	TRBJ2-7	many	TGTGCCACCAGCAGAGATTTTAACATACAGGGACGGCAGTACTTC	CATSRDFNIQGRQYF
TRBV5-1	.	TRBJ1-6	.	TGCGCCAGCAGCTTGTTCGACGGGGGAAATTCACCCCTCCACTTT	CASSLFDGGNSPLHF
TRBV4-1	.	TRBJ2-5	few	TGCGCCAGCAGCCAGCTAGGCTCGGAGACCCAGTACTTC	CASSQLGSETQYF
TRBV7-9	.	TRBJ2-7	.	TGTGCCAGCAGCTTTTTTTTTAACGAGCAGTACTTC	CASSFFFNEQYF
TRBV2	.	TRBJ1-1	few	TGTGCCAGCAGGCTAGACCAGGGGACTAGCACTGAAGCTTTCTTT	CASRLDQGTSTEAFF
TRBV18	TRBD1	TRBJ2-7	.	TGTGCCAGCTCACCTACGACAGGGAATCACGAGCAGTACTTC	CASSPTTGNHEQYF
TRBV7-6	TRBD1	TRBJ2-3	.	TGTGCCAGCAGCGGACAGGGGGCCCCAGATACGCAGTATTTT	CASSGQGAPDTQYF
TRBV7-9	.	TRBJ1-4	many	TGTGCCAGCAGCCCCTCATCGCCAACTAATGAAAAACTGTTTTTT	CASSPSSPTNEKLFF
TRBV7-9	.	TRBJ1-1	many	TGTGCCAGCAGCTTAGAGAATACAGGAACCGAAGCTTTCTTT	CASSLENTGTEAFF
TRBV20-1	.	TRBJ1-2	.	TGCAGTGCTAGACAAGCCTATGGCTACACCTTC	CSARQAYGYTF
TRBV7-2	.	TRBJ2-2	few	TGTGCCAGCAAGGGGATCGGGACCGGGGAGCTGTTTTTT	CASKGIGTGELFF
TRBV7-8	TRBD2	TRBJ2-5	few	TGTGCCAGCAGCCAGCGGGAGGGCAAGGAGACCCAGTACTTC	CASSQREGKETQYF
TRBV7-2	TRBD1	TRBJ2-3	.	TGTACCAGCAGCCGGGGACAGAGCACAGATACGCAGTATTTT	CTSSRGQSTDTQYF
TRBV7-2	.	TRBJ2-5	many	TGTGCCAGCAGCTTAATAGACCAAGAGACCCAGTACTTC	CASSLIDQETQYF
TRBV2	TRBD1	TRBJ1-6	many	TGTGCCACGGGACAGGGTGATTCACCCCTCCACTTT	CATGQGDSPLHF
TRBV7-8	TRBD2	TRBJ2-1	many	TGTGCCAGCAGAGCGCCGGGACTAGCGGCCAATGAGCAGTTCTTC	CASRAPGLAANEQFF
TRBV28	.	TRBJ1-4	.	TGTGCCAGCAGCCCCGAGGGGCGGAAAAAACTGTTTTTT	CASSPEGRKKLFF
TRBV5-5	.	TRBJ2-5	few	TGTGCCAGCATCCCCTTGTGGGGGCAGCAAGAGACCCAGTACTTC	CASIPLWGQQETQYF
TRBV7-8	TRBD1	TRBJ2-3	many	TGTGCCAGCAGCTTCAGGGGGCGCGGCACAGATACGCAGTATTTT	CASSFRGRGTDTQYF